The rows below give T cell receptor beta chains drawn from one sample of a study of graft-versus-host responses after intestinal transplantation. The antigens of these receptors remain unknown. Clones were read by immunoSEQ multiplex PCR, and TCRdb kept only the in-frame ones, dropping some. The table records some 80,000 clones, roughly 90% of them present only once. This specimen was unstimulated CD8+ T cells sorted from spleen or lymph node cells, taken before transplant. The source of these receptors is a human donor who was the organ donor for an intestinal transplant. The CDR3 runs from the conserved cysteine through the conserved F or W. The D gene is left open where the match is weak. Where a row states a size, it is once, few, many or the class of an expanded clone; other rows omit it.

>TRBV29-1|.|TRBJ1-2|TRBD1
CSAPGQGDYGYTF
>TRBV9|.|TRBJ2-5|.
CASSVGGAGQETQYF
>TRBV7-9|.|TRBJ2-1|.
CASSLTLWLTYNEQFF
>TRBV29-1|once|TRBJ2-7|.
CSVVVGVSWATNTYEQYF
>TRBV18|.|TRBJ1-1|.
CASSLGPLTNTEAFF
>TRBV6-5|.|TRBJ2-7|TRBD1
CASSEPGQEQYF
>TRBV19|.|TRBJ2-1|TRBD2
CASSIVSGNHNEQFF
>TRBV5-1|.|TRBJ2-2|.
CASSQGRAGELFF
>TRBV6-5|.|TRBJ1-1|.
CASSYSGEAFF
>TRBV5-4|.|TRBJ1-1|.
CASSLTSTEAFF
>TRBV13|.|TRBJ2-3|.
CASSLLRVFGTDTQYF
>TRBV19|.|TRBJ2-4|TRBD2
CASSPVTSGDIQYF
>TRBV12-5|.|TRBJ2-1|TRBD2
CASGDPAGGSNEQFF
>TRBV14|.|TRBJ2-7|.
CASSQAGLGEQYF
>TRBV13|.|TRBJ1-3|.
CASSTLPGLEDTIYF
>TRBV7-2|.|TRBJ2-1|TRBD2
CASSFTSGLGVNEQFF
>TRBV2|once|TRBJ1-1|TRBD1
CASSPTGGGGAFF
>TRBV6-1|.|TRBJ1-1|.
CASSIEGMNTEAFF
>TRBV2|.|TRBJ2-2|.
CASSGTGGELFF
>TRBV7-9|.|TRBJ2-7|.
CASSSIGPEPTSYEQYF
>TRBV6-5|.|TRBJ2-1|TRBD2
CASSYLDGGGTEQFF
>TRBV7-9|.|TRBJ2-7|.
CASSLNYEQYF
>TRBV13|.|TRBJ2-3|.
CASSPTPVQRTDTQYF
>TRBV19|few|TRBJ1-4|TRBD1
CASSLTGTGGGKLFF
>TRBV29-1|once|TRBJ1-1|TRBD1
CSVDWTGNTEAFF
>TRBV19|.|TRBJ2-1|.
CAKGHNEQFF
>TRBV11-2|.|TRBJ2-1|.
CASSLVVSFSYNEQFF
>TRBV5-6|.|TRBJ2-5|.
CASSFTRDPQETQYF
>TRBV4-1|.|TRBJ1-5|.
CASSQAHGSNQPQHF
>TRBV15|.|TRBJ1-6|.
CATSRDRGQGSPLHF
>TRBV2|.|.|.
CASSSFEQYF
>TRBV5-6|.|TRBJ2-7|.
CASSLGTLLDHEQYF
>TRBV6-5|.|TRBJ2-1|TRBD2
CASSSTSGGSYNEQFF
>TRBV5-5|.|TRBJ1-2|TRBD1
CASSLGQGVDGYTF
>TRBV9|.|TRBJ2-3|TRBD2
CASSVDGGGTDTQYF
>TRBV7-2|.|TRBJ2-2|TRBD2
CASSPRLAGAGELFF
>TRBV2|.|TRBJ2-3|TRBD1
CASDFRDRFTDTQYF
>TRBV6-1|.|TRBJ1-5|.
CASDSFYSNQPQHF
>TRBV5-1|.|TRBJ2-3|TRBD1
CASSFWAGGLTDTQYF
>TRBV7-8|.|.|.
CASSIDPAYEQYF
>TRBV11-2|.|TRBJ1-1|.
CASSLDVGAPNTEAFF
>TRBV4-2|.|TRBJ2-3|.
CASSHEQGRTDTQYF
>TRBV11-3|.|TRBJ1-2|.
CASSFYRTPNYGYTF
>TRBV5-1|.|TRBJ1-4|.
CASSPGTWGAEKLFF
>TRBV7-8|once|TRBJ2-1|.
CASSSWGTSVYNEQFF
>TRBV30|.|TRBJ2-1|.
CAWSEESSYNEQFF
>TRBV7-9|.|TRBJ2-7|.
CAILAGPYEQYF
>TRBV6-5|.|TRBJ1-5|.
CASSYGGEPQHF
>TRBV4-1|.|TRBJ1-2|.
CASSRWARGSYGYTF
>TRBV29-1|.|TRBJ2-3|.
CSARDSGATQYF